These 16 T cell receptor beta chains share one sample of origin, sequenced in a study of T-cell reconstitution after alpha-beta-depleted transplantation in children. Unique molecular identifiers were incorporated when the TCRbeta library was constructed. TCRdb ran MiXCR on the PCR reads and lists one entry per CDR3 protein. Of roughly 500,000 distinct CDR3 sequences listed, roughly an eighth are singletons. Sequencing used PBMCs from the stem cell graft donor, obtained from the stem cell graft. The receptors derive from a human donor who donated a stem cell graft to a child with combined immunodeficiency.

The V and J genes are TRBV20-1 and TRBJ2-1; 13 nucleotides line up with TRBD2. V dropped 2 bases and J dropped 13; count of bases not matched to a gene: 5. This CDR3 comprises 13 residues. The germline CDR1 and CDR2 sequences are DFQATT and SNEGSKA (reference sequence). The CDR3 region is CSARRTSGSPQFF. DNA for the CDR3: TGCAGTGCTAGAAGGACTAGCGGGAGCCCTCAGTTCTTC.

The chain links TRBV11-3 to TRBJ2-5; D is uncertain. CDR3 length equals 14 residues. The V end was cut by 0 bases, the J end by 2 bases, with 7 bases between. Germline lookup yields CDR1 SGHNT and CDR2 YENEEA. CDR3 coding DNA: TGTGCCAGCAGCTTAGATAACTGGCAAGAGACCCAGTACTTC. It translates to CASSLDNWQETQYF.

This clonotype was seen repeatedly, ten times or more. The rearrangement links TRBV12-3 or TRBV12-4 to TRBJ1-5, with unresolved D. The V and J ends lost 7 bases and 4 bases respectively, with 11 bases between them. The CDR3 totals 13 residues. The CDR3 is CASTLDGNQPQHF. In DNA, the CDR3 is TGTGCCAGCACCTTGGACGGGAATCAGCCCCAGCATTTT.

This chain joins TRBV11-1 and TRBJ2-3, with D uncertain. The CDR3 spans 11 residues. Germline V gene data show CDR1 as SGHAT and CDR2 as FQDESV (reference sequence). V was cut by 3 bases and J by 7 bases, with 5 bases left in between. The CDR3 is CASSFGHTQYF. CDR3 DNA: TGTGCCAGCAGCTTCGGGCATACGCAGTATTTT.

V gene TRBV9 combines with J gene TRBJ2-7; D ambiguous. Trimming cost V 2 bases and J 3 bases, with 12 bases left between them. The CDR3 is 14 amino acids. CDR1 SGDLS and CDR2 YYNGEE come from the germline V gene. CDR3 DNA sequence: TGTGCCAGCAGCGTTAGTATCGCCGACTACGAGCAGTACTTC. Amino acids: CASSVSIADYEQYF.

The sample holds many counts of this clonotype. The rearrangement uses TRBV7-3 and TRBJ2-3, with 9 bases identical to TRBD1. Trimming cost V 5 bases and J 3 bases; bases outside gene matches: 15. Germline CDR1 and CDR2: SGHTA and FQGTGA. The CDR3 is 18 amino acids. CDR3 bases: TGTGCCAGCAGCCAAGGGACAGGGCCAAGGCTTGGGACAGATACGCAGTATTTT. This encodes CASSQGTGPRLGTDTQYF.

V gene TRBV7-6 combines with J gene TRBJ2-5, with a possible D match to TRBD2 (5 bases). Trimming cost V 7 bases and J 5 bases, with 17 bases left between them. CDR1 SGHVS and CDR2 FNYEAQ come from the germline V gene. This CDR3 is 14 amino acids long. CDR3 sequence reads: CASTETFGEETQYF. The CDR3 nucleotides read TGTGCCAGCACAGAGACATTCGGGGAGGAGACCCAGTACTTC.

This clonotype has just a few counts. The chain employs TRBV9 and TRBJ2-6; D is undetermined. Germline V gives CDR1 SGDLS, CDR2 YYNGEE. The CDR3 totals 18 residues. V was cut by 3 bases and J by 0 bases, with 16 bases left in between. CDR3 bases: TGTGCCAGCAGCGCCGTCCGAACTGCCCTCTCTGGGGCCAACGTCCTGACTTTC. Translated: CASSAVRTALSGANVLTF.

This clonotype was counted ten times or more. The chain recombines TRBV28 with TRBJ2-1, with 8 nucleotides matching TRBD1. Trimming took 4 bases from V and 10 from J; bases not matched to a gene: 6. Germline V gene data show CDR1 as MDHEN and CDR2 as SYDVKM. The CDR3 sequence is 13 residues long. CDR3 sequence: CASSSGTGREQFF. The CDR3 DNA reads as TGTGCCAGCAGTTCCGGGACAGGACGGGAGCAGTTCTTC.

This clonotype has just a few counts. The chain recombines TRBV9 with TRBJ2-1, with D possibly TRBD2 on 6 matching bases. The CDR3 runs to 15 residues. V lost 3 bases and J 2 bases, leaving 12 bases between the germline ends. In germline, CDR1 is SGDLS, CDR2 YYNGEE. CDR3: CASSGGAGPYNEQFF. The CDR3 bases are TGTGCCAGCAGCGGGGGAGCGGGCCCCTACAATGAGCAGTTCTTC.

This clonotype was seen more than once but under ten times. The chain is built from TRBV5-5 and TRBJ2-7, with 10 nucleotides matching TRBD1. The length of the CDR3 is 16 residues. Germline V lookup: CDR1 SGHKS, CDR2 YYEKEE (reference sequence). The J segment lost 2 bases and the V segment lost 2 bases, leaving 7 bases of the junction unmatched. DNA for the CDR3: TGTGCCAGCAGCTTCTCCGGGACAGGGGCACCCTACGAGCAGTACTTC. Its translation is CASSFSGTGAPYEQYF.

The chain employs TRBV6-2 or TRBV6-3 and TRBJ2-2; 14 bases fit TRBD2. The CDR3 totals 17 residues. Germline CDR1 reads MNHEY; CDR2 reads SVGEGT. Trimming took 6 bases from V and 2 from J; bases not matched to a gene: 5. In DNA, the CDR3 is TGTGCCAGCAGCTTCGGACTAGCGGGAGGAAACACCGGGGAGCTGTTTTTT. Protein sequence: CASSFGLAGGNTGELFF.

This clonotype has a count of ten or more. This sequence joins TRBV29-1 and TRBJ1-5, with TRBD1 matching 11 bases. The CDR3 extends over 14 amino acids. Per the germline V gene, CDR1 is SQVTM and CDR2 is ANQGSEA. The V and J ends lost 6 bases and 4 bases, in that order; junction bases with no gene match: 5. CDR3 amino acids: CSVSDRGPNQPQHF. The DNA for the CDR3 is TGCAGCGTCTCGGACAGGGGGCCTAATCAGCCCCAGCATTTT.

In this sample, this clonotype turned up many times. The V call is TRBV13, the J call TRBJ2-7; 7 nucleotides align to TRBD1. The CDR3 spans 14 residues. Germline V CDR1 and CDR2: PRHDT, FYEKMQ (reference sequence). V lost 5 bases and J lost 2; bases outside the gene matches: 6. CDR3 protein: CASSTQTGAYEQYF. The CDR3, as DNA: TGTGCCAGCAGCACACAAACAGGGGCCTACGAGCAGTACTTC.

This clonotype came up many times. The chain recombines TRBV29-1 with TRBJ2-7, with 11 bases that match TRBD2. Germline V lookup: CDR1 SQVTM, CDR2 ANQGSEA. This CDR3 has 15 residues. J lost 0 bases, V lost 6 bases, and 7 bases had no gene match. CDR3 sequence: CSVMTSGINSYEQYF. The CDR3 nucleotides read TGCAGCGTCATGACTAGCGGGATCAACTCCTACGAGCAGTACTTC.

The V call is TRBV2, the J call TRBJ2-1; D gene ambiguous. The CDR3 sequence is 12 residues long. CDR1 is SNHLY and CDR2 is FYNNEI in the germline V gene. The V and J ends lost 1 base and 12 bases respectively, with 10 bases between them. CDR3 residues: CASSEVSVGQFF. CDR3 DNA: TGTGCCAGCAGTGAAGTAAGCGTGGGGCAGTTCTTC. Using reference TRBV2 and TRBJ2-1 for the parts outside the CDR3, the full variable domain is EPEVTQTPSHQVTQMGQEVILRCVPISNHLYFYWYRQILGQKVEFLVSFYNNEISEKSEIFDDQFSVERPDGSNFTLKIRSTKLEDSAMYFCASSEVSVGQFFGPGTRLTVL.